This T cell receptor (beta chain) was recorded in a study of cytomegalovirus exposure and HLA in healthy donors (dated by TCRdb to the late 2010s). Study-level background: An earlier analysis of approximately 590 of the donors reported approximately 270 Gb of sequence data and some 100 million unique TCR beta sequences from about 180 million T cells. Across 300 to 500 genotyped donors of the cohort, an average of about 220,000 unique TCR beta nucleotide sequences per donor were sequenced, and 15% to 20% of those sequences were non-productive. Roughly 300 gigabases of sequencing data and 70 million to 85 million unique TCR sequences were included in an early release covering around 650 HLA-typed donors. Typing coverage varied by locus: 629-630 donors for A, B, C, DRB1 and DQB1; under 550 for DQA1; about 570 for DPA1; under 490 for DPB1. The later analysis used no new phenotypic data to find candidate immune exposures, relying instead on TCR beta sequences and their occurrence across donors. The aim of the study was to test whether cataloging public T cell receptors could identify signatures of past pathogen exposure. Both class I and class II loci were covered by HLA typing, at four-digit resolution. The study used immunosequencing to profile the T cell repertoires of hundreds of subjects and linked those repertoires to cytomegalovirus serostatus. Alongside the repertoire data, information on donor age, sex, ethnicity and CMV serostatus was compiled. The study combined high-throughput TCR immunosequencing, statistical association of individual TCRs with disease status, and machine learning to predict cytomegalovirus infection status. A later genetic analysis used genome-wide SNP genotypes for about 65% of the roughly 670 donors, treating that subset as a discovery cohort. An earlier analysis of several hundred of the donors applied high-throughput TCR beta sequencing to assess whether each TCR beta V gene segment acted as functional or pseudogenic. A handful of DR-DQ haplotypes were handled as single units for association and clustering because linkage in the cohort was strong. Every repertoire in the discovery cohort had been generated on one and the same sequencing platform. Besides the first cohort of about 730 subjects, a separate validation cohort made up of roughly 120 different subjects was used. A later analysis re-analyzed previously published TCR beta repertoires from roughly 600 donors and added high-resolution HLA genotyping to study TCR occurrence patterns. Of the 398 genotyped donors, approximately 80% were placed in the genetic ancestry cluster associated with self-reported Caucasian donors. Overall results and qualifications from the work: In a later analysis, around 15,000 TCR beta sequences were associated with specific HLA alleles at a false discovery rate of 0.05. In an earlier analysis of some 500 of the donors, most TCR beta V segments appeared in productive rearrangements about 90% or about 30% of the time, broadly matching IMGT annotations. Assigning TCR associations to individual alleles was difficult when HLA alleles, especially DR and DQ, strongly co-occurred. HLA typing was unavailable for some donors at each locus, so association tests used only the typed subset. A cluster of highly shared sequence variants was judged likely to represent a technical artifact of the sequencing pipeline. Several of the top co-occurrence clusters appeared to be linked to parvovirus B19, influenza, CMV and Epstein-Barr virus, according to a later analysis. According to the authors, the approach could potentially be generalized to other disease states and immunological phenotypes. The earlier analysis of nearly 600 of the donors excluded fewer than 20 rarely observed V segments, including chromosome 9 orphons, because counts were too low. A further reported finding was that TCR beta sequences accurately predicted the HLA-A and HLA-B alleles for most subjects in the first cohort. A few of the identified cytomegalovirus-associated TCR beta chains were confirmed in vitro to be specific for cytomegalovirus antigens. According to a later analysis, TCR association rates differed among HLA loci, with DRB1 alleles showing the most associated TCRs and HLA-C alleles showing the fewest. In a later analysis, HLA-associated TCR beta chains showed more clonal expansion and lower generation probabilities than non-associated chains that were equally common. The 87-base-pair reads could not distinguish some IMGT-functional V segments, including TRBV6-2 and TRBV6-3, so those segments were excluded. Cytomegalovirus status was reported to be diagnosed by the classifier with high specificity and sensitivity in both the original and validation cohorts. According to a later analysis, most CMV-associated TCR beta chains appeared to be HLA-restricted, and the HLA associations seemed to be driven largely by CMV exposure. Linkage disequilibrium might explain the correlated functional status among segregating V segments, but an unknown experimental factor could not be ruled out. In a later genetic analysis, a missense DCLRE1C variant was associated with V-gene and J-gene trimming of TCR beta chains, and the association was replicated in an independent cohort. The presence/absence analyses assumed that sequencing depth was roughly uniform across donors, and that assumption may not be true. In a later genetic analysis, fewer N-insertions in productive TCRs were reported among donors in an Asian-associated ancestry cluster than the approximately 670-donor mean. While some public TCRs were present in many individuals, most TCR sequences turned up only very rarely across donors. In the study, 150 to 200 TCR beta chains were listed as associated with cytomegalovirus. Immune exposure information for the cohort was limited to CMV serostatus. The cohort was sequenced for TCR beta chains only, and without alpha or paired-chain data the features that could be detected were limited.

Preparation of the library involved the immunoSEQ multiplex PCR assay. The multiplex PCR relied on a mix of 60 forward primers for TCR Vbeta segments and 13 reverse primers for TCR Jbeta segments. The CDR3 region of rearranged TCR beta genes was amplified from genomic DNA by a multiplex PCR assay. The amplified TCR beta libraries were sequenced on the Illumina HiSeq System as 87-base-pair reads. As for the authors' bioinformatics: In a later analysis, 80 million or so unique TCR beta chains were counted across the roughly 700 repertoires, and roughly 10 million of these chains were shared by at least two donors. To remove PCR and sequencing errors, raw reads were error-corrected and collapsed into unique sequences using a nearest-neighbor algorithm that merged closely related sequences. To assign V, D and J gene segments, CDR3 sequences were aligned to IMGT reference sequences. For a sequence to be retained, at least a six-nucleotide match to both a V gene segment and a J gene segment was required. Rearrangements were called productive when the CDR3 lacked stop codons and stayed in frame with V and J; all others were non-productive. Following IMGT convention, CDR3 was defined as the stretch from the second conserved V-encoded cysteine up to the conserved J-encoded phenylalanine. The earlier analysis of 587 of the donors excluded sequences that lacked an unambiguous match to a single V gene segment. An earlier analysis of 500 to 700 of the donors classified V segments as functional when productive rearrangements were above 56.7% and as segregating when the standard deviation between donors was above 5%. To diagnose cytomegalovirus status from the catalog of TCR beta chain sequences, a statistical classification framework was built. A later analysis assigned V and J genes by comparing TCR nucleotide sequences with IMGT/GENE-DB human TR gene sequences. The TCRdist pipeline was used in a later analysis to assign CDR3 sequences and most-parsimonious VDJ recombination scenarios. A later analysis defined each TCR beta chain by its CDR3 amino acid sequence plus V-gene family, and excluded reads lacking a unique V-gene family. To address suspected cross-contamination and a sequencing artifact, a later analysis removed roughly 580 highly shared, low-generation-probability nucleotide sequences. For each public chain, a later analysis derived a clonal expansion index from normalized ranks of inferred template counts within each repertoire. In a later analysis, generation probabilities were computed with a VDJ recombination model fitted to out-of-frame rearrangements, and the resulting probabilities were checked against IGoR. In a later analysis, TCR-TCR, TCR-HLA and TCR-CMV co-occurrence was scored with hypergeometric tests, and a repertoire-size bias correction was applied to TCR pairs. A later analysis estimated false discovery rates by permuting HLA or CMV assignments 20 times. In a later analysis, co-occurring TCRs were grouped using DBSCAN, with TCRdist sequence similarity added in when clustering inside HLA-allele-positive subsets. Repertoires with fewer than 30,000 or more than 120,000 public chains, plus five repertoires with anomalous nucleotide sharing, were excluded from co-occurrence clustering. Not all clones reach the TCRdb copy of this immuneACCESS table, which keeps in-frame sequences only. Checked studies attribute under half of the gap to unresolved V genes and leave the rest unexplained. Clone size and the V and J calls come from that table; the DNA yielded D and trimming. The sample table contains 150,000 to 200,000 clones; only one count was recorded for about 81% of them. The ten largest clones capture 1.5% to 2% of the sample.

V loses 3 bases of germline sequence and J loses 2 bases, and the interval between the two ends is 4 bases. For CDR1 and CDR2, the germline V gene lists KGHSH and LQKENI. Taken from cysteine to phenylalanine, the CDR3 has 13 residues. Only the CDR3 DNA is retained, 39 bases long and in frame from the first base. In total, roughly 670 healthy bone marrow donors made up the cohort. At the time of sampling, every cohort member was nominally healthy, though immune exposures that went unrecorded were likely present. The donor was CMV seronegative and was included in the group of a few hundred seronegative cohort members. Every donor gave a peripheral blood sample, and the peripheral blood mononuclear cells from that sample were used for TCR beta sequencing. The Qiagen DNeasy Blood Extraction Kit was used to extract genomic DNA from the blood cell samples. Notes on this clone: Its recognized antigen is unknown. Base qualities are not provided; no much larger clone lies one nucleotide away.

The chain is assembled from TRBV18 and TRBJ2-2; confidence is insufficient to name the D gene. The receptor was isolated from a young woman in good health and CMV-seronegative. Sequenced material: PBMCs. CDR3 protein: CASSPPNTGELFF. The nucleotide sequence is TGTGCCAGCTCACCTCCTAACACCGGGGAGCTGTTTTTT.